These T cell receptor beta chains were read from a single sample in a study of shared clonotypes between healthy human individuals. Repertoires were generated with immunoSEQ multiplex PCR, while TCRdb's copy carries only in-frame clones and drops some. The repertoire consists of approximately 650,000 clones, with 95% to 96% occurring once and the leading ten covering approximately 0.1%. The specimen sequenced was naive CD8+ T cells sorted from blood. Receptors originate from a young woman in good health. CDR3s include the opening cysteine and the closing phenylalanine or tryptophan. A D gene is named only where the DNA matches it firmly. Not all rows give a size; the values are once, few, many and, for expanded clones, a class.

j_call clone_size d_call v_call cdr3_aa cdr3_nt
TRBJ2-1 NA TRBD2 TRBV19 CASRGRALRDEQFF TGTGCCAGTAGAGGGAGGGCCCTTCGGGATGAGCAGTTCTTC
TRBJ1-1 NA NA TRBV19 CASSIVANTEAFF TGTGCCAGTAGTATTGTGGCCAACACTGAAGCTTTCTTT
TRBJ1-2 NA NA TRBV9 CASSGRDAPYGYTF TGTGCCAGCAGCGGCCGGGACGCGCCCTATGGCTACACCTTC
TRBJ2-7 NA TRBD2 TRBV6-1 CASSLAGVSEQYF TGTGCCAGCAGCCTAGCGGGAGTGAGCGAGCAGTACTTC
TRBJ2-5 NA TRBD2 TRBV5-1 CASSSSGTQETQYF TGCGCCAGCAGCTCAAGCGGGACTCAAGAGACCCAGTACTTC
TRBJ2-1 once NA TRBV9 CASSETGSNAYNEQFF TGTGCCAGCAGCGAAACAGGGTCTAATGCCTACAATGAGCAGTTCTTC
TRBJ2-7 NA TRBD2 TRBV6-1 CASSDTKLAGEGARVYEQYF TGTGCCAGCAGTGATACTAAACTAGCGGGAGAGGGGGCTAGGGTCTACGAGCAGTACTTC
TRBJ2-7 NA TRBD2 TRBV4-2 CASSQALSGRPLMDYEQYF TGTGCCAGCAGCCAAGCTCTTAGCGGGAGGCCCCTCATGGACTACGAGCAGTACTTC
TRBJ2-2 NA NA TRBV28 CASSLLRTIGGSGELFF TGTGCCAGCAGTTTATTGCGCACGATCGGGGGCTCCGGGGAGCTGTTTTTT
TRBJ1-2 NA NA TRBV5-1 CASSLGPSAGDISYGYTF TGCGCCAGCAGCTTGGGTCCCTCGGCAGGGGATATCAGCTATGGCTACACCTTC
TRBJ2-7 once NA TRBV13 CASSNRDTYYEQYF TGTGCCAGCAGCAACCGGGACACTTACTACGAGCAGTACTTC
TRBJ1-2 NA NA TRBV2 CASSEVGLGGDGYTF TGTGCCAGCAGTGAAGTCGGGTTGGGAGGGGATGGCTACACCTTC
TRBJ2-5 once NA TRBV6-5 CASRPRTGRETQYF TGTGCCAGCAGGCCACGGACGGGAAGAGAAACCCAGTACTTC
TRBJ2-1 once TRBD2 TRBV7-9 CASSPGLAGGPAFF TGTGCCAGCAGCCCTGGACTAGCGGGAGGGCCTGCGTTCTTC
TRBJ2-3 NA TRBD2 TRBV7-8 CASSPPGLAHTDTQYF TGTGCCAGCAGCCCACCGGGACTAGCTCACACAGATACGCAGTATTTT
TRBJ1-1 NA NA TRBV4-1 CASSQGRGTEAFF TGCGCCAGCAGCCAAGGAAGGGGCACTGAAGCTTTCTTT
TRBJ1-5 once NA TRBV28 CASARGFGQPQHF TGTGCCAGCGCCCGAGGCTTCGGTCAGCCCCAGCATTTT
TRBJ2-2 NA NA TRBV29-1 CSVVKANTGELFF TGCAGCGTTGTGAAAGCTAACACCGGGGAGCTGTTTTTT
TRBJ2-5 NA NA TRBV12-5 CASGPDGGVETQYF TGTGCTAGTGGCCCGGACGGAGGGGTAGAGACCCAGTACTTC
TRBJ2-7 NA NA TRBV28 CASSHDREQYF TGTGCCAGCAGTCACGACCGTGAGCAGTACTTC
TRBJ1-1 once TRBD1 TRBV16 CASSRDRGAEAFF TGTGCCAGCAGCCGCGACAGGGGGGCTGAAGCTTTCTTT
TRBJ2-3 NA NA TRBV28 CASSFPRRQPTDTQYF TGTGCCAGCAGTTTCCCCCGGCGACAGCCCACAGATACGCAGTATTTT
TRBJ2-2 NA NA TRBV28 CASIHREGGSPGELFF TGTGCCAGCATCCACAGGGAGGGTGGATCGCCCGGGGAGCTGTTTTTT
TRBJ1-4 NA NA TRBV6-5 CASRDPGNNEKLFF TGTGCCAGCAGAGATCCGGGGAACAATGAAAAACTGTTTTTT
TRBJ2-3 NA NA TRBV6-1 CASSEGPPFTDTQYF TGTGCCAGCAGTGAGGGACCGCCGTTCACAGATACGCAGTATTTT
TRBJ1-4 NA NA TRBV7-6 CASSPERATNEKLFF TGTGCCAGCAGCCCCGAGAGGGCAACTAATGAAAAACTGTTTTTT
TRBJ2-2 NA NA TRBV19 CASSIFLKPPGELFF TGTGCCAGTAGTATTTTTCTAAAACCACCCGGGGAGCTGTTTTTT
TRBJ2-5 NA NA TRBV2 CASSEIPGSKKTQYF TGTGCCAGCAGTGAAATTCCGGGATCCAAGAAGACCCAGTACTTC
TRBJ2-7 NA TRBD1 TRBV28 CASRQLGTGPYEQYF TGTGCCAGCAGGCAACTCGGGACAGGTCCCTACGAGCAGTACTTC
TRBJ2-7 NA TRBD2 TRBV28 CASSLSGGPYEQYF TGTGCCAGCAGTTTATCGGGAGGTCCCTACGAGCAGTACTTC
TRBJ2-7 NA NA TRBV4-2 CASSQETLVYEQYF TGTGCCAGCAGCCAAGAAACCCTAGTCTACGAGCAGTACTTC
TRBJ1-1 NA TRBD1 TRBV13 CASSSRGGLGAFF TGTGCCAGCAGCTCTAGAGGGGGCTTAGGAGCTTTCTTT
TRBJ2-7 NA NA TRBV14 CASSRPGLYEQYF TGTGCCAGCAGCCGACCAGGGTTGTACGAGCAGTACTTC